Presented here are 25 T cell receptor beta chains from one specimen sequenced in a study of control samples from healthy donors and cancer patients. Repertoires were generated with immunoSEQ multiplex PCR, while TCRdb's copy carries only in-frame clones and drops some. The data show approximately 50,000 clones, 80% to 90% seen once. The sample taken for sequencing was PBMCs. Source of these receptors: a woman aged 55-70 years with lung cancer.

This rearrangement joins TRBV5-1 to TRBJ2-1, with TRBD1 matching over 9 bases. Germline V CDR1 and CDR2: SGHRS, YFSETQ. CDR3 length: 16 amino acids. V shed 4 bases, J shed 3 bases, and the junction held 8 bases outside the gene matches. CDR3 residues: CASSVPGTGLYNEQFF. CDR3 nucleotides: TGCGCCAGCAGCGTACCCGGGACAGGGCTCTACAATGAGCAGTTCTTC.

This rearrangement joins TRBV15 to TRBJ1-2, with 7 bases that match TRBD1. The CDR3 extends over 13 amino acids. Per the germline V gene, CDR1 is LNHNV and CDR2 is YYDKDF (reference sequence). J gave up 4 bases and V 5 bases, and 4 bases lay outside the gene matches. The CDR3 protein is CATSPGQAYGYTF. CDR3 in DNA: TGTGCCACCAGCCCTGGACAGGCCTATGGCTACACCTTC.

The V gene is TRBV5-1, the J gene TRBJ1-1; maybe TRBD1 (6 bases). This CDR3 region has 17 residues. In germline, CDR1 is SGHRS, CDR2 YFSETQ. V lost 4 bases to trimming and J lost 4 bases, with 23 bases between them. The CDR3: CASSPGPGAGVVTEAFF. As DNA, the CDR3 is TGCGCCAGCAGCCCGGGACCGGGGGCGGGGGTGGTCACTGAAGCTTTCTTT.

This CDR3 reads CASSLAGQEGNEKLFF. In nucleotides, the CDR3 is TGCGCCAGCAGCTTAGCCGGACAGGAGGGGAATGAAAAACTGTTTTTT. This chain links TRBV5-1 with TRBJ1-4; 7 positions agree with TRBD1. The CDR3 sequence is 16 residues long. The germline CDR1 and CDR2 sequences are SGHRS and YFSETQ. J lost 5 bases, V lost 2 bases, and 9 bases had no gene match.

The chain couples TRBV28 to TRBJ1-1; D not certain. V dropped 4 bases and J dropped 3 bases, with 6 bases sitting between them. There are 12 residues in the CDR3. CDR1 and CDR2 from the germline V gene are MDHEN and SYDVKM. The CDR3 is CASSSEYTEAFF. The CDR3 DNA sequence: TGTGCCAGCAGTTCCGAGTACACTGAAGCTTTCTTT.

The CDR3 here is CASSLRSGNEQFF. The CDR3, as DNA: TGCGCCAGCAGCTTGAGGTCCGGGAATGAGCAGTTCTTC. The rearrangement joins TRBV5-1 to TRBJ2-1; D ambiguous. V was trimmed by 1 base and J by 7 bases, leaving 9 bases between them. This CDR3 has 13 residues. Per the germline V gene, CDR1 is SGHRS and CDR2 is YFSETQ.

This chain joins TRBV11-2 and TRBJ1-1; the match to TRBD1 covers 8 bases. CDR1 and CDR2 from the germline V gene are SGHAT and FQNNGV. The ends lost 5 bases at V and 11 bases at J; junction bases unmatched: 13. The CDR3 contains 14 residues. CDR3 DNA sequence: TGTGCCAGCAGCCAGGGACAGGAGGGGCTTTGGGCTTTCTTT. This gives the protein CASSQGQEGLWAFF. Full variable domain (outside the CDR3, taken from reference TRBV11-2 and TRBJ1-1): EAGVAQSPRYKIIEKRQSVAFWCNPISGHATLYWYQQILGQGPKLLIQFQNNGVVDDSQLPKDRFSAERLKGVDSTLKIQPAKLEDSAVYLCASSQGQEGLWAFFGQGTRLTVV.

V usage is TRBV6-2 or TRBV6-3 and J usage is TRBJ2-7; 10 positions match TRBD1. This CDR3 has 15 residues. CDR1 MNHEY and CDR2 SVGEGT come from the germline V gene. V lost 5 bases to trimming and J lost 4 bases; unmatched junction nucleotides: 8. This CDR3 reads CASSGRDRGSYEQYF. CDR3 DNA sequence: TGTGCCAGCAGTGGACGGGACAGGGGATCTTACGAGCAGTACTTC.

This chain joins TRBV2 and TRBJ1-1; weak D call: TRBD1 (6 bases). Trimming removed 4 bases at V and 6 bases at J, with 12 bases between. Germline V gene lookup returns CDR1 SNHLY and CDR2 FYNNEI. CDR3 length: 13 residues. The CDR3 nucleotides are TGTGCCAGCAGTGTGGAAGGGGGTGCTGAAGCTTTCTTT. Its protein is CASSVEGGAEAFF.

The chain is built from TRBV29-1 and TRBJ2-7; TRBD2 is a possible D gene (5 bases). This CDR3 comprises 12 residues. Germline V gene data show CDR1 as SQVTM and CDR2 as ANQGSEA. Trimming took off 7 bases at V and 4 bases at J, with 14 bases between the two ends. The CDR3 loop is CSARTGNYEQYF. In DNA form, the CDR3 reads TGCAGCGCCCGGACGGGGAATTACGAGCAGTACTTC.

The CDR3 loop is CASSLRTAGGSEAFF. The DNA of the CDR3 is TGTGCCAGCTCACTAAGGACTGCGGGAGGCTCTGAAGCTTTCTTT. The rearrangement joins TRBV18 to TRBJ1-1; unclear D gene. The germline V gene has CDR1 KGHSH and CDR2 LQKENI. The CDR3 is made up of 15 amino acids. Between the trimmed V and J ends, which lost 4 bases and 6 bases, there was a span of 18 bases.

V is TRBV11-3 and J is TRBJ2-5; D ambiguous. Germline V gene data show CDR1 as SGHNT and CDR2 as YENEEA. Trimming removed 4 bases from V and 5 bases from J, with 8 bases in between. The CDR3 runs to 12 residues. CDR3 residues: CASSSEGETQYF. The CDR3 DNA reads as TGTGCCAGCAGCTCAGAAGGGGAGACCCAGTACTTC. Looking up the rest from reference TRBV11-3 and TRBJ2-5 gives the full variable domain: EAGVVQSPRYKIIEKKQPVAFWCNPISGHNTLYWYLQNLGQGPELLIRYENEEAVDDSQLPKDRFSAERLKGVDSTLKIQPAELGDSAVYLCASSSEGETQYFGPGTRLLVL.

The CDR3 sequence: CASSLGQFNYGYTF. For the CDR3, the DNA is TGCGCCAGCAGCTTGGGACAGTTTAACTATGGCTACACCTTC. The J gene is TRBJ1-2, the V gene TRBV5-1; maybe TRBD1 (5 bases). The germline gives CDR1 SGHRS, CDR2 YFSETQ. CDR3 length: 14 amino acids. Trimming left V 0 bases short and J 1 base short, with 7 bases between.

The rearrangement uses TRBV10-2 and TRBJ1-1; D is perhaps TRBD1 (6 bases). Trimming cost V 6 bases and J 0 bases, with 11 bases left between them. This CDR3 comprises 14 residues. CDR1 WSHSY and CDR2 SAAADI come from the germline V gene. CDR3 loop: CASRIQGVNTEAFF. CDR3 coding DNA: TGCGCCAGCAGGATACAGGGAGTGAACACTGAAGCTTTCTTT.

This clone was recorded a few times. This rearrangement joins TRBV5-1 to TRBJ1-6; a possible D gene is TRBD1 (6 bases). Germline CDR1 SGHRS, CDR2 YFSETQ. Trimming pared 4 bases from V and 6 bases from J, leaving 14 bases between. This CDR3 comprises 15 residues. The CDR3 region has the DNA TGCGCCAGCAGCCTGCAAACAGGGATTAATTCACCCCTCCACTTT. Amino acid sequence: CASSLQTGINSPLHF.

This sequence joins TRBV18 and TRBJ2-7; tentatively, D is TRBD1 or TRBD2 (5 bases each). CDR3 length: 11 amino acids. Trimming left V 6 bases short and J 7 bases short, with 10 bases between. Germline V CDR1 and CDR2: KGHSH, LQKENI. DNA of the CDR3: TGTGCCAGCTCGGGGGTACAAGAGCAGTACTTC. Encoded protein: CASSGVQEQYF.

This clone was seen only a few times. The V and J genes are TRBV19 and TRBJ1-5; no reliable D call. Germline V gene lookup returns CDR1 LNHDA and CDR2 SQIVND (reference sequence). The CDR3 is 16 residues long. V was trimmed by 4 bases and J by 9 bases, leaving 22 bases between them. The CDR3 spells CASSSFLTAAPGPQHF. The CDR3 nucleotides are TGTGCCAGTAGTAGTTTTCTCACAGCAGCCCCCGGGCCCCAGCATTTT.

As for this clone: At one boundary the junction diverges from the germline segment, which might be a read error. The chain joins TRBV5-4 to TRBJ1-4; unclear D gene. Per the germline V gene, CDR1 is SGHNT and CDR2 is YYREEE (reference sequence). There are 13 residues in the CDR3. CDR3 nucleotides: TGTGCCAGCAGCTCGGACCCTAACGAAAAACTGTTTTTT. Translating gives CASSSDPNEKLFF.

V gene TRBV5-6 combines with J gene TRBJ1-6, with D possibly being TRBD1 (5 bases). V lost 1 base and J 0 bases, leaving 8 bases between the germline ends. Germline-derived CDR1 and CDR2 are SGHDT and YYEEEE. The CDR3 is 16 amino acids. CDR3 in amino acids: CASSLWGSSYNSPLHF. The CDR3 DNA sequence: TGTGCCAGCAGCTTGTGGGGGAGCTCCTATAATTCACCCCTCCACTTT. Combining the CDR3 with reference TRBV5-6 and TRBJ1-6 gives the whole variable domain DAGVTQSPTHLIKTRGQQVTLRCSPKSGHDTVSWYQQALGQGPQFIFQYYEEEERQRGNFPDRFSGHQFPNYSSELNVNALLLGDSALYLCASSLWGSSYNSPLHFGNGTRLTVT.

V is TRBV20-1 and J is TRBJ1-2; D ambiguous. This CDR3 region has 9 residues. The V gene's germline CDR1 is DFQATT and CDR2 SNEGSKA (reference sequence). The CDR3 bases are TGCAGGGGAGATCAGGGCTACACCTTC. Protein: CRGDQGYTF.

The chain is built from TRBV5-4 and TRBJ1-2, with D tentatively TRBD1 (5 bases). This CDR3 region has 14 residues. CDR1 and CDR2 from the germline V gene are SGHNT and YYREEE (reference sequence). Trimming took off 4 bases at V and 6 bases at J, with 16 bases between the two ends. CDR3 residues: CASSPGPRADGYTF. In DNA, the CDR3 is TGTGCCAGCAGCCCAGGGCCCCGGGCAGATGGCTACACCTTC.

This chain links TRBV7-3 with TRBJ2-3, with TRBD2 identical over 9 bases. Unmatched junction bases numbered 7, after V lost 1 base and J lost 5 bases. The V gene's germline CDR1 is SGHTA and CDR2 FQGTGA. This CDR3 is 16 amino acids long. The DNA for the CDR3 is TGTGCCAGCAGCTTAATAGGGCGGGGGGGCCAAGATACGCAGTATTTT. It encodes CASSLIGRGGQDTQYF.

V gene TRBV5-1 combines with J gene TRBJ2-5; 7 bases are a match to TRBD1. Losses at the gene ends were 4 bases for V and 3 bases for J; bases not matched to a gene: 3. Germline V lookup: CDR1 SGHRS, CDR2 YFSETQ. CDR3 length: 13 residues. CDR3 in DNA: TGCGCCAGCAGCAGAACAGGGGAAGAGACCCAGTACTTC. This translates into CASSRTGEETQYF.

This clone was seen a single time. J is TRBJ2-1 and V is TRBV2; no definite D call. CDR1 and CDR2 (germline): SNHLY, FYNNEI. The CDR3 has 14 amino acids. The ends were cut back, 3 bases at V and 4 bases at J, with 10 bases in the middle. The CDR3 sequence: CASSEKKSYNEQFF. CDR3 DNA sequence: TGTGCCAGCAGTGAGAAGAAATCTTACAATGAGCAGTTCTTC.

The chain couples TRBV6-6 to TRBJ1-1; 9 bases agree with TRBD1. Trimming at V came to 0 bases and at J to 4 bases, leaving 0 bases not matched to a gene. Germline CDR1 reads MNHNY; CDR2 reads SVGAGI (reference sequence). The CDR3 length is 14 residues. CDR3: CASSYSTGGTEAFF. In DNA form, the CDR3 reads TGTGCCAGCAGTTACTCGACAGGGGGCACTGAAGCTTTCTTT.